A single sample gave rise to the 20 T cell receptor beta chains below, sequenced in a study of control samples from healthy donors and cancer patients. Some clones are missing from TCRdb's copy, which holds only in-frame ones; the method was immunoSEQ multiplex PCR. The profile covers 60,000 to 75,000 clones, with around nine tenths appearing a single time and roughly 5.5% taken by the ten largest. Material: PBMCs. These receptors all stem from a man in his 60s with colorectal cancer.

By share, this clone ranks as medium-sized. This chain connects TRBV4-2 to TRBJ2-7; D call uncertain. Trimming stripped 5 bases from V and 4 bases from J, with 6 bases between. Looked up from germline, CDR1 is LGHNA and CDR2 is YNFKEQ. This CDR3 contains 11 residues. CDR3 nucleotides: TGTGCCAGCAGCGATCTTTACGAGCAGTACTTC. Its translation is CASSDLYEQYF.

The rearrangement links TRBV18 to TRBJ1-1; no clear D. Looked up from germline, CDR1 is KGHSH and CDR2 is LQKENI. Trimming left V 2 bases short and J 8 bases short, with 9 bases between. CDR3 length: 12 amino acids. The CDR3: CASSPNAWEAFF. In nucleotides, the CDR3 is TGTGCCAGCTCACCAAACGCGTGGGAAGCTTTCTTT.

J is TRBJ1-6 and V is TRBV6-5; D is ambiguous. Germline V lookup: CDR1 MNHEY, CDR2 SVGAGI. The CDR3 is made up of 13 amino acids. Trimming pared 4 bases from V and 7 bases from J, leaving 8 bases between. In nucleotides, the CDR3 is TGTGCCAGCAGTTCCCGATCGAATTCACCCCTCCACTTT. This sequence encodes CASSSRSNSPLHF.

The chain links TRBV4-3 to TRBJ2-3; TRBD1 matches 9 bases. The CDR3 contains 16 residues. Germline CDR1 reads LGHNA; CDR2 reads YSLEER. The V gene end was trimmed by 0 bases and the J gene end by 6 bases; junction bases not matched to a gene: 7. CDR3 in DNA: TGCGCCAGCAGCCAAGACGGGACAGGGTTTATGGATACGCAGTATTTT. Its translation is CASSQDGTGFMDTQYF.

This chain joins TRBV6-5 and TRBJ2-5; D is perhaps TRBD1 (6 bases). The V gene lost 7 bases and the J gene lost 1 base, with 16 bases spanning the gap. Germline loops: CDR1 MNHEY, CDR2 SVGAGI. The CDR3 is 15 amino acids. The CDR3 coding sequence is TGTGCCAGCAAAGACAGGTCGGCCATCCAAGAGACCCAGTACTTC. Amino acid sequence: CASKDRSAIQETQYF.

The rearrangement uses TRBV14 and TRBJ2-7, with 9 bases matching TRBD1. With V trimmed by 0 bases and J by 3 bases, 3 bases remained unmatched. This CDR3 has 15 amino acids. Per germline, CDR1 SGHDN and CDR2 FVKESK. Written as DNA, the CDR3 is TGTGCCAGCAGCCAAGAAGGGACAGGGTTCTACGAGCAGTACTTC. Its protein product is CASSQEGTGFYEQYF.

This sequence joins TRBV3-1 (or the pseudogene TRBV3-2) and TRBJ1-1; D gene unclear. Trimming stripped 4 bases from V and 2 bases from J, with 8 bases between. Germline V gene sequence: CDR1 LGHDT, CDR2 YNNKEL (reference sequence). The CDR3 is 13 amino acids. CDR3 region: CASSLVSNTEAFF. The DNA of the CDR3 is TGTGCCAGCAGCCTCGTATCAAACACTGAAGCTTTCTTT.

The chain joins TRBV28 to TRBJ1-2; D is unresolved. V was trimmed by 3 bases and J by 0 bases, leaving 5 bases between them. This CDR3 is 13 amino acids long. Looked up from germline, CDR1 is MDHEN and CDR2 is SYDVKM. Written as DNA, the CDR3 is TGTGCCAGCAGTTTCCAAGCTAACTATGGCTACACCTTC. Its protein product is CASSFQANYGYTF.

The chain recombines TRBV7-9 with TRBJ2-7; 9 bases are a match to TRBD1. V trimming: 3 bases; J trimming: 4 bases; junction bases outside the gene matches: 10. The CDR3 covers 16 residues. Germline CDR1 SEHNR, CDR2 FQNEAQ (reference sequence). This CDR3 reads CASSFSPGQGQYEQYF. DNA of the CDR3: TGTGCCAGCAGCTTCTCTCCGGGACAGGGCCAATACGAGCAGTACTTC. Combining the CDR3 with reference TRBV7-9 and TRBJ2-7 gives the whole variable domain DTGVSQNPRHKITKRGQNVTFRCDPISEHNRLYWYRQTLGQGPEFLTYFQNEAQLEKSRLLSDRFSAERPKGSFSTLEIQRTEQGDSAMYLCASSFSPGQGQYEQYFGPGTRLTVT.

This chain links TRBV28 with TRBJ1-6; 7 nucleotides agree with TRBD1. This CDR3 has 18 residues. The V gene's germline CDR1 is MDHEN and CDR2 SYDVKM. Trimming at V came to 2 bases and at J to 2 bases, leaving 9 bases not matched to a gene. In DNA, the CDR3 is TGTGCCAGCAGTTTAACTCCCGGGACAGTAGCCTATAATTCACCCCTCCACTTT. Amino acids: CASSLTPGTVAYNSPLHF.

This clone was counted a single time. V is TRBV25-1 and J is TRBJ1-2; no definite D call. This CDR3 comprises 11 residues. The V end was cut by 8 bases, the J end by 2 bases, with 6 bases between. Germline V gives CDR1 MGHDK, CDR2 SYGVNS. The CDR3 protein is CASRDNYGYTF. The CDR3 coding sequence is TGTGCCAGCCGAGACAACTATGGCTACACCTTC.

Worth noting for this clone: One junction end does not reproduce the germline sequence, and a read error may be involved. The V and J genes are TRBV28 and TRBJ1-2, with 9 nucleotides matching TRBD1. Germline-derived CDR1 and CDR2 are MDHEN and SYDVKM. The CDR3 extends over 13 amino acids. This CDR3 reads CASSSFRDRALGF. CDR3 sequence (DNA): TGTGCCAGCAGTTCCTTCCGGGACAGGGCTTTGGGCTTC.

This chain connects TRBV6-6 to TRBJ2-7, with 10 bases fitting TRBD1. V trimming: 4 bases; J trimming: 2 bases; junction bases outside the gene matches: 5. Germline V gives CDR1 MNHNY, CDR2 SVGAGI (reference sequence). The CDR3 totals 15 residues. The CDR3 here is CASSFPGQGTYEQYF. The CDR3 nucleotides read TGTGCCAGCAGTTTTCCGGGACAGGGGACCTACGAGCAGTACTTC.

This clone has a single count. This chain joins TRBV6-5 and TRBJ2-3, with D tentatively TRBD2 (5 bases). The V gene lost 5 bases and the J gene lost 5 bases, with 14 bases spanning the gap. CDR3 length equals 14 residues. CDR1 is MNHEY and CDR2 is SVGAGI in the germline V gene. The CDR3 reads CASSQRGLEDTQYF. The CDR3 DNA sequence: TGTGCCAGCAGTCAGCGAGGGCTCGAAGATACGCAGTATTTT.

The chain joins TRBV20-1 to TRBJ2-7, with D hard to call. In germline, CDR1 is DFQATT, CDR2 SNEGSKA (reference sequence). The CDR3 totals 11 residues. V lost 6 bases and J lost 2, with 8 bases in between. The DNA for the CDR3 is TGCAGTGCAGAGGACGCCTACGAGCAGTACTTC. This encodes CSAEDAYEQYF.

The V gene is TRBV6-5, the J gene TRBJ2-7, with 8 bases identical to TRBD1. The CDR3 is 14 amino acids. Germline V gene sequence: CDR1 MNHEY, CDR2 SVGAGI. J was trimmed by 12 bases and V by 5 bases; bases with no gene match: 15. The CDR3 protein is CASSPTGRGQGAYF. CDR3 DNA: TGTGCCAGCAGTCCTACGGGACGGGGCCAGGGGGCGTACTTC.

The rearrangement links TRBV5-1 to TRBJ1-2; possibly TRBD1 for D (5 bases). The CDR3 totals 15 residues. Per germline, CDR1 SGHRS and CDR2 YFSETQ. With 5 bases removed from V and 2 bases from J, the gap between germline ends came to 16 bases. CDR3 sequence reads: CASRGEISLNYGYTF. Here the CDR3 DNA reads TGCGCCAGCAGGGGGGAGATCTCTCTAAACTATGGCTACACCTTC.

The rearrangement joins TRBV6-5 to TRBJ1-2, with 8 bases that match TRBD1. Germline values: CDR1 MNHEY, CDR2 SVGAGI. The J segment lost 7 bases and the V segment lost 2 bases, leaving 3 bases of the junction unmatched. The CDR3 loop spans 13 amino acids. CDR3 amino acids: CASSYSDRGGYTF. The CDR3 region has the DNA TGTGCCAGCAGTTACAGCGACAGGGGTGGCTACACCTTC.

CDR3 sequence reads: CASSSDSNTEAFF. CDR3 sequence (DNA): TGTGCCAGCAGTTCCGACTCGAACACTGAAGCTTTCTTT. The chain combines TRBV2 with TRBJ1-1; D is uncertain. CDR3 length equals 13 residues. Trimming pared 5 bases from V and 1 base from J, leaving 8 bases between. Per the germline V gene, CDR1 is SNHLY and CDR2 is FYNNEI.

The rearrangement uses TRBV27 and TRBJ1-6; a possible D gene is TRBD1 (5 bases). Germline V lookup: CDR1 MNHEY, CDR2 SMNVEV (reference sequence). V lost 3 bases and J lost 2, with 17 bases in between. This CDR3 contains 18 residues. CDR3 amino acids: CASSFLGRGRPYNSPLHF. The CDR3 DNA reads TGTGCCAGCAGTTTCTTGGGGCGCGGACGCCCCTATAATTCACCCCTCCACTTT.